Following are 21 T cell receptor beta chains from one sample sequenced in a study of cytomegalovirus exposure and HLA in healthy donors. The PCR contained 60 Vbeta and 13 Jbeta primers. Method: immunoSEQ multiplex PCR; TCRdb's copy keeps in-frame clones and lacks some. The sample lists 160,000 or so clones, around 73% occurring once. Sequencing was carried out using PBMCs. The receptors come from a male donor in good health and CMV-seronegative.

This chain uses TRBV28 with TRBJ2-7, with D tentatively TRBD1 (5 bases). This CDR3 comprises 15 residues. Trimming shortened V by 6 bases and J by 4 bases, and 19 bases separated the two germline ends. Per the germline V gene, CDR1 is MDHEN and CDR2 is SYDVKM. This chain's CDR3 is CASRRGRDLVYEQYF. CDR3 nucleotide sequence: TGTGCCAGCAGAAGGGGCAGGGATTTAGTTTACGAGCAGTACTTC.

This chain links TRBV4-3 with TRBJ2-1, with 7 nucleotides matching TRBD2. CDR1 LGHNA and CDR2 YSLEER come from the germline V gene. This CDR3 is 14 amino acids long. Trimming removed 0 bases from V and 9 bases from J; junction bases left unmatched: 5. The CDR3 DNA is TGCGCCAGCAGCCAAGATGGGAGGGGATCTGAGCAGTTCTTC. This codes for CASSQDGRGSEQFF.

The chain recombines TRBV19 with TRBJ2-2; 8 bases map to TRBD1. The CDR3 totals 17 residues. Germline V gene data show CDR1 as LNHDA and CDR2 as SQIVND (reference sequence). V shed 3 bases and J 4 bases; nucleotides not matched to a gene: 10. Written as DNA, the CDR3 is TGTGCCAGTAGTATTGACCCCCCAGGGGGCAGCACCGGGGAGCTGTTTTTT. Translating it yields CASSIDPPGGSTGELFF.

The rearrangement links TRBV7-2 to TRBJ2-5; D not certain. Looked up from germline, CDR1 is SGHTA and CDR2 is FQGNSA. V lost 5 bases and J lost 5, with 18 bases in between. CDR3 length: 15 residues. The CDR3 region is CASSLEGARRETQYF. The CDR3 nucleotides read TGTGCCAGCAGCCTGGAAGGCGCACGGCGGGAGACCCAGTACTTC.

In regard to this clone: Germline and junction disagree at one end, which may indicate a read error. This chain links TRBV7-9 with TRBJ1-2, with a possible D match to TRBD1 (5 bases). This CDR3 is built from 12 residues. Germline V lookup: CDR1 SEHNR, CDR2 FQNEAQ (reference sequence). The CDR3 DNA reads as TGTTCCAGCAGTGACCTTGGGGCGGGCTACACCTTC. Its protein is CSSSDLGAGYTF.

This chain joins TRBV21-1 and TRBJ2-3; the tabulated D call, TRBD1, remains unverified against the DNA. TRBV21-1 corresponds to a pseudogene. This CDR3 region has 14 residues. The CDR3 is CASRRQGRIDTQYF. DNA of the CDR3: TGTGCCAGCAGAAGACAGGGGCGAATCGATACGCAGTATTTT.

The V call is TRBV11-2, the J call TRBJ1-2; 9 bases fit TRBD1. The CDR3 is 13 residues long. CDR1 and CDR2 from the germline V gene are SGHAT and FQNNGV. The J segment lost 7 bases and the V segment lost 5 bases, leaving 5 bases of the junction unmatched. DNA for the CDR3: TGTGCCAGCAGCCGGGACAGGGAGGGTGGCTACACCTTC. Translated: CASSRDREGGYTF.

The chain uses TRBV5-6 and TRBJ2-5; D call uncertain. The ends were cut back, 2 bases at V and 4 bases at J, with 3 bases in the middle. From germline, CDR1 is SGHDT and CDR2 YYEEEE. CDR3 size: 11 residues. As DNA, the CDR3 is TGTGCCAGCAGCTTTCGAGAGACCCAGTACTTC. Protein sequence: CASSFRETQYF. The variable domain in full, completed from reference TRBV5-6 and TRBJ2-5, reads DAGVTQSPTHLIKTRGQQVTLRCSPKSGHDTVSWYQQALGQGPQFIFQYYEEEERQRGNFPDRFSGHQFPNYSSELNVNALLLGDSALYLCASSFRETQYFGPGTRLLVL.

This clone was detected only a few times. This rearrangement joins TRBV28 to TRBJ1-2; 7 bases line up with TRBD1. This CDR3 spans 14 amino acids. The J segment lost 8 bases and the V segment lost 3 bases, leaving 9 bases of the junction unmatched. Per germline, CDR1 MDHEN and CDR2 SYDVKM. CDR3 sequence (DNA): TGTGCCAGCAGTTTCGGCCAGGGGGGACTGGGCTACACCTTC. This translates into CASSFGQGGLGYTF.

The genes are TRBV5-3 and TRBJ1-1; maybe TRBD1 (5 bases). TRBV5-3 is treated as an ORF (open reading frame) with a function not yet certain. The CDR3 extends over 14 amino acids. Trimming took 3 bases from V and 5 from J, leaving 14 bases between them. CDR3 residues: CARSSGTGETEAFF. CDR3 bases: TGTGCCAGAAGCTCCGGGACGGGGGAGACTGAAGCTTTCTTT.

The rearrangement links TRBV19 to TRBJ2-2; TRBD1 is a possible D gene (6 bases). Trimming shortened V by 6 bases and J by 1 base, and 12 bases separated the two germline ends. The germline CDR1 and CDR2 sequences are LNHDA and SQIVND (reference sequence). The CDR3 has 15 amino acids. In nucleotides, the CDR3 is TGTGCCAGTAGAACTATAGGGGGGAACACCGGGGAGCTGTTTTTT. Amino acid sequence: CASRTIGGNTGELFF.

CDR3 protein: CASIEDRLNEQFF. CDR3 in DNA: TGCGCCAGCATCGAGGACAGACTTAATGAGCAGTTCTTC. The rearrangement joins TRBV5-1 to TRBJ2-1, with D tentatively TRBD1 (6 bases). V gave up 6 bases and J gave up 7 bases, with 14 bases separating them. Germline CDR1 SGHRS, CDR2 YFSETQ. The CDR3 runs to 13 residues.

For this clone: Since no conserved phenylalanine or tryptophan closes the CDR3, a read error is the likely cause. J is TRBJ1-1 and V is TRBV29-1; the D is unclear. V was trimmed by 0 bases and J by 2 bases, leaving 7 bases between them. The germline V gene has CDR1 SQVTM and CDR2 ANQGSEA. The CDR3 consists of 13 residues. CDR3 bases: TGCAGCGTTGAAGACTACAGCAACACTGAAGCTTTCCTT. Translating gives CSVEDYSNTEAFL.

V gene TRBV5-1 combines with J gene TRBJ2-2; D gene uncertain. Per germline, CDR1 SGHRS and CDR2 YFSETQ. V lost 0 bases to trimming and J lost 1 base, with 7 bases between them. This CDR3 comprises 15 residues. DNA for the CDR3: TGCGCCAGCAGCTTGGCGCTAGGGAACACCGGGGAGCTGTTTTTT. This gives the protein CASSLALGNTGELFF.

The genes are TRBV2 and TRBJ2-7; 8 nucleotides agree with TRBD2. The V segment lost 1 base and the J segment 3 bases; nucleotides outside the gene matches: 8. Germline V CDR1 and CDR2: SNHLY, FYNNEI. CDR3 size: 16 residues. CDR3 in amino acids: CASSEVRRGGRYEQYF. CDR3 in DNA: TGTGCCAGCAGTGAAGTCCGACGGGGGGGCCGCTACGAGCAGTACTTC.

This clone appeared a single time. The chain is built from TRBV7-2 and TRBJ1-2; the D is unclear. This CDR3 region has 15 residues. Trimming cost V 5 bases and J 8 bases, with 21 bases left between them. Germline V CDR1 and CDR2: SGHTA, FQGNSA. In DNA form, the CDR3 reads TGTGCCAGCAGCGCACCCGGGATTCTAACCTACGGCTACACCTTC. Protein: CASSAPGILTYGYTF.

This clone appeared once. The rearrangement uses TRBV4-3 and TRBJ1-1; 10 bases align to TRBD1. The CDR3 covers 13 residues. Germline lookup yields CDR1 LGHNA and CDR2 YSLEER. V dropped 3 bases and J dropped 6; count of bases not matched to a gene: 1. The chain's CDR3 is CASSQTGGPEAFF. The CDR3 bases are TGCGCCAGCAGCCAGACAGGGGGCCCTGAAGCTTTCTTT.

The gene calls are TRBV6-6 and TRBJ2-3, with D tentatively TRBD1 (6 bases). In germline, CDR1 is MNHNY, CDR2 SVGAGI (reference sequence). V was shortened by 0 bases and J by 5 bases, with 12 bases between the two germline ends. The CDR3 runs to 15 residues. Here the CDR3 reads CASSYSGTPQDTQYF. CDR3 nucleotides: TGTGCCAGCAGTTACTCGGGGACACCACAAGATACGCAGTATTTT.

This chain connects TRBV15 to TRBJ1-1, with D perhaps matching TRBD1 (6 bases). CDR1 LNHNV and CDR2 YYDKDF come from the germline V gene (reference sequence). Trimming removed 3 bases from V and 4 bases from J, with 12 bases in between. There are 14 residues in the CDR3. The CDR3 loop is CATSSATGRTEAFF. The CDR3 region has the DNA TGTGCCACCAGCAGCGCGACAGGCCGCACTGAAGCTTTCTTT.

The J gene is TRBJ2-1, the V gene TRBV5-1; TRBD2 agrees at 10 bases. V was clipped by 0 bases and J by 4 bases; unmatched bases: 1. The CDR3 is 15 residues long. Per the germline V gene, CDR1 is SGHRS and CDR2 is YFSETQ. The CDR3 loop reads CASSLELAGYNEQFF. The CDR3 DNA reads as TGCGCCAGCAGCTTGGAACTAGCGGGGTACAATGAGCAGTTCTTC.

The chain joins TRBV11-1 to TRBJ2-7, with D hard to call. The length of the CDR3 is 11 residues. V lost 4 bases, J lost 5 bases, and 6 bases lay in between. Germline lookup yields CDR1 SGHAT and CDR2 FQDESV (reference sequence). The CDR3 spells CASSSRNEQYF. CDR3 in DNA: TGTGCCAGCAGCTCGCGAAACGAGCAGTACTTC.